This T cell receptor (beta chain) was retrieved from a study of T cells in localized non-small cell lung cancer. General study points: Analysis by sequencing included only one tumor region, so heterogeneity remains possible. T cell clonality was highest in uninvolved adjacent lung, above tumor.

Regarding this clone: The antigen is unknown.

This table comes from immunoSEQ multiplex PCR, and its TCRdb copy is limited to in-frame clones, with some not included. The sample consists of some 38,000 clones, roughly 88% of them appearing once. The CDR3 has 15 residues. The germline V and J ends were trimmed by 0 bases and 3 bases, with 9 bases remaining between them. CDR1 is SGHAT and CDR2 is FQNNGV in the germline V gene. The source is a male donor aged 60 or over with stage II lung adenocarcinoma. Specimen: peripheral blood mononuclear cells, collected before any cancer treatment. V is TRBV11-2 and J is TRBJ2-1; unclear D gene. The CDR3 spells CASSLDTPIYNEQFF. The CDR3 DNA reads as TGTGCCAGCAGCTTAGATACCCCCATCTACAATGAGCAGTTCTTC.